The rows below give T cell receptor beta chains drawn from one sample of a study of blood T cells in healthy people across ages. Using its own MiXCR run on the 5' RACE reads, TCRdb lists one record per CDR3 protein. The sample has over 600,000 distinct CDR3 sequences, approximately 40% seen once; the top ten hold about 30%. Input material: blood. These receptors were collected from a man older than 75 in good health. The CDR3 runs from the conserved cysteine through the conserved F or W. A D gene is named only where the DNA matches it firmly. The listing skips clone size in some rows; elsewhere it reads once, few, many or a size class.

D gene | J gene | clone size | CDR3 length | V gene | CDR3 protein | CDR3 DNA
NA | TRBJ2-3 | NA | 12 | TRBV29-1 | CSAVVAADTQYF | TGCAGCGCCGTGGTGGCCGCAGATACGCAGTATTTT
TRBD1 | TRBJ1-2 | NA | 13 | TRBV28 | CASEGQGARGYTF | TGTGCCAGCGAGGGACAGGGGGCGCGTGGCTACACCTTC
NA | TRBJ1-5 | NA | 18 | TRBV6-9 | CASSYPGGGGDGNQPQHF | TGTGCCAGCAGTTACCCGGGGGGTGGGGGCGACGGCAATCAGCCCCAGCATTTT
TRBD2 | TRBJ2-4 | NA | 15 | TRBV20-1 | CSAANGRAGRYEQHF | TGCAGTGCAGCAAATGGACGAGCGGGACGGTACGAGCAGCACTTC
NA | TRBJ2-3 | NA | 15 | TRBV29-1 | CSVGNSGATTDTQYF | TGCAGCGTTGGGAACTCAGGGGCAACCACAGATACGCAGTATTTT
TRBD1 | TRBJ1-2 | NA | 13 | TRBV20-1 | CSALPGQGHGYTF | TGCAGTGCCCTACCGGGACAGGGTCATGGCTACACCTTC
TRBD2 | TRBJ2-7 | NA | 14 | TRBV20-1 | CSARTSGSSYEQYF | TGCAGTGCTAGGACTAGCGGAAGCTCCTACGAGCAGTACTTC
NA | TRBJ2-7 | NA | 15 | TRBV6-4 | CASSEGSSSYNEQYF | TGTGCCAGCAGTGAAGGCTCGAGCTCCTACAATGAGCAGTACTTC
NA | TRBJ2-6 | many | 14 | TRBV29-1 | CSVSPLPGANVLTF | TGCAGCGTCTCTCCCCTCCCTGGGGCCAACGTCCTGACTTTC
NA | TRBJ1-1 | NA | 14 | TRBV12-3/TRBV12-4 | CASSRESISTEAFF | TGTGCCAGCAGCCGGGAGTCGATAAGTACTGAAGCTTTCTTT
NA | TRBJ2-7 | NA | 15 | TRBV6-5 | CASSYAGALENEQYF | TGTGCCAGCAGTTACGCGGGGGCCCTAGAGAACGAGCAGTACTTC
NA | TRBJ2-1 | NA | 14 | TRBV7-9 | CASSPEGGNNEQFF | TGTGCCAGCAGCCCGGAGGGTGGGAACAATGAGCAGTTCTTC
NA | TRBJ2-7 | few | 13 | TRBV5-1 | CASSYRDQYEQYF | TGCGCCAGCAGCTACAGGGATCAATACGAGCAGTACTTC
TRBD2 | TRBJ2-5 | few | 14 | TRBV3-1 | CASSQQAGEETQYF | TGTGCCAGCAGCCAACAAGCGGGGGAGGAGACCCAGTACTTC
NA | TRBJ1-5 | NA | 13 | TRBV4-3 | CASSQEVSQPQHF | TGCGCCAGCAGCCAAGAGGTATCTCAGCCCCAGCATTTT
TRBD2 | TRBJ2-3 | NA | 15 | TRBV20-1 | CSARDVRGRGDTQYF | TGCAGTGCTAGAGATGTGCGGGGGAGGGGAGATACGCAGTATTTT
NA | TRBJ1-4 | NA | 14 | TRBV7-2 | CASSRTRANEKLFF | TGTGCCAGCAGTCGGACGAGGGCCAATGAAAAACTGTTTTTT